A selection of T cell receptor beta chains follows, all from one sample in a study of T cell repertoires in cytomegalovirus infection. Using its own MiXCR run on the reads, TCRdb lists one record per CDR3 protein. The sample yields about 830,000 distinct CDR3 sequences, about 33% seen once. For these receptors, no antigen is known. The sample was cultured CD8+ T cells from PBMCs, taken from culture after CMV antigen stimulation. These TCRs come from a human donor in good health (CMV status not recorded). Some clones in this sample may be carry-over from other donors' samples. The CDR3 runs from the conserved cysteine through the conserved F or W. The D gene is left open where the match is weak. Clone size, where shown, is once, few, many, or a class for clones that have expanded.

j_call v_call d_call clone_size cdr3_nt cdr3_aa
TRBJ2-3 TRBV24-1 - few TGTGCCACCAGTGATTCTTACAGCACAGATACGCAGTATTTT CATSDSYSTDTQYF
TRBJ1-5 TRBV6-2/TRBV6-3 - few TGTGCCAGCAGTTTCCCTACATCTACCTCGGGACACCGATACAATCAGCCCCAGCATTTT CASSFPTSTSGHRYNQPQHF
TRBJ1-1 TRBV7-7 - - TGTGCTAGCAGCTCCGGGACTATCGAAGCGGAAGCTTTCTTT CASSSGTIEAEAFF
TRBJ1-2 TRBV6-2/TRBV6-3 TRBD1 few TGTGCCAGCGGACGGGACAGGGGCCAATCCTCATATGGCTACACCTTC CASGRDRGQSSYGYTF
TRBJ1-5 TRBV6-2/TRBV6-3 - - TGTGCCAGCAGTTACTGGGGGGTGGATCAGCCCCAGCATTTT CASSYWGVDQPQHF
TRBJ2-5 TRBV6-2/TRBV6-3 - - TGTGCCAGCGCACTACTATTCCAAACCGGAGCAAGAGGGGAGACCCAGTACTTC CASALLFQTGARGETQYF
TRBJ2-1 TRBV7-8 - - TGTGCCAGCGCCCCCGGGACATTAAATGAGCAGTTCTTC CASAPGTLNEQFF
TRBJ2-1 TRBV4-1 TRBD2 - TGCGCCAGCAGCCAGACTAGCGGGGACCTCAATGAGCAGTTCTTC CASSQTSGDLNEQFF
TRBJ2-5 TRBV7-8 TRBD1 many TGTGCCAGCAGCTTGGGACAGCCGGAGACCCAGTACTTC CASSLGQPETQYF
TRBJ2-2 TRBV6-1 TRBD1 - TGTGCCAGCAGCCCGACAGGGGAAAGGGAGCTGTTTTTT CASSPTGERELFF
TRBJ1-4 TRBV7-8 - - TGTGTCAGCAGCCGAATATTCCGGGACGGAGGGAATGAAAAACTGTTTTTT CVSSRIFRDGGNEKLFF
TRBJ1-1 TRBV2 - few TGTGCCAGCAGTGAGATTAGGCGGACAGCTGAAGCTTTCTTT CASSEIRRTAEAFF
TRBJ2-2 TRBV15 TRBD2 - TGTGCCACCAGCAGAGCCGGCAACCCGACTGAGGCTAGCGGGGGGTACACCGGGGAGCTGTTTTTT CATSRAGNPTEASGGYTGELFF
TRBJ2-1 TRBV12-3/TRBV12-4 TRBD1 few TGTGCCAGCACCTCACCGGGGACAGAGGCTCCCAACAATGAGCAGTTCTTC CASTSPGTEAPNNEQFF
TRBJ1-1 TRBV12-3/TRBV12-4 - few TGTGCCAGCAGTCCTTCGGGATTCGAAGCTTTCTTT CASSPSGFEAFF
TRBJ2-2 TRBV9 TRBD2 many TGTGCCAGCGGCCAGAACGGACTAGCGGCGAACACCGGGGAGCTGTTTTTT CASGQNGLAANTGELFF
TRBJ2-3 TRBV20-1 - - TGCAGTGCGCCTACTATCCGGGGAGATACGCAGTATTTT CSAPTIRGDTQYF
TRBJ1-6 TRBV27 - many TGTGCCAGCAGTTTATTCACAGGGTCGGATTCACCCCTCCACTTT CASSLFTGSDSPLHF
TRBJ2-1 TRBV4-3 - few TGCGCCAGCAGCCAAGCCGACACTTACAATGAGCAGTTCTTC CASSQADTYNEQFF
TRBJ1-5 TRBV28 - - TGTGCCAGCAGTGCCCCCCACAATCAGCCCCAGCATTTT CASSAPHNQPQHF
TRBJ2-3 TRBV20-1 TRBD2 many TGCAGTGCTAGAGATGAGGTAGCGGGGGCGGGGTTTAGCACAGATACGCAGTATTTT CSARDEVAGAGFSTDTQYF
TRBJ1-4 TRBV7-8 - few TGTGCCAGCAGCCCACGCTTTCTTTCTACTAATGAAAAACTGTTTTTT CASSPRFLSTNEKLFF
TRBJ2-7 TRBV4-1 - few TGCGCCAGCAGCCAAGTTAGGGACATTAGGTATTACGAGCAGTACTTC CASSQVRDIRYYEQYF
TRBJ2-1 TRBV15 - - TGTGCCACCAGCAGAGACTTGGGACTTATGAATGAGCAGTTCTTC CATSRDLGLMNEQFF
TRBJ1-2 TRBV12-3/TRBV12-4 - - TGTGCCAGCAGTTTAAAGGGAAGAACAGAGTTTTTCTATGGCTACACCTTC CASSLKGRTEFFYGYTF
TRBJ2-3 TRBV7-6 TRBD2 many TGTGCCAGCAGCCCCATGGGTAGCGGGGAGTACACAGATACGCAGTATTTT CASSPMGSGEYTDTQYF
TRBJ2-5 TRBV7-2 TRBD2 many TGTGCCAGCAGCACACTACTAGCGGGGAACCAAGAGACCCAGTACTTC CASSTLLAGNQETQYF
TRBJ1-5 TRBV7-2 - - TGTGCCAGCAGCTTAGCGAGCAGGAATCAGCCCCAGCATTTT CASSLASRNQPQHF
TRBJ1-1 TRBV7-6 TRBD1 few TGTGCCAGCATCCCTGGGACAGGGGGCACTGAAGCTTTCTTT CASIPGTGGTEAFF